The text below deals with one T cell receptor (beta chain). Its specificity is not known. At one boundary the junction diverges from the germline segment, which might be a read error. The authors reverse transcribed all of the isolated RNA, so sequencing captured expressed TCRB transcripts. The assay was immunoSEQ multiplex PCR, and TCRdb's table has in-frame clones only and misses some. This sample yields around 99,000 clones, of which roughly 40% are seen a single time; approximately 0.065% belongs to the top ten. Sorting with CD45RO/CCR7/CD25/CD127/CD95/CD27 yielded naive, central memory, regulatory and stem-like memory CD4+ cells. The data are from a study of beta chain features in type 1 diabetes. Overall study findings and caveats: In the patient group, naive, central memory and Treg TCRB repertoires seemed more alike than in the healthy donor group.

The TCR sequence derives from a woman under 30 in good health. The sequenced sample was stem cell memory CD4+ T cells from blood.

CDR3: CAISEVSYNEQFF. The CDR3 DNA reads TGTGCCATCAGTGAGGTTAGCTACAATGAGCAGTTCTTC. The chain joins TRBV6-6 to TRBJ2-1; no reliable D call. This CDR3 spans 13 amino acids. Germline V gene lookup returns CDR1 MNHNY and CDR2 SVGAGI (reference sequence).